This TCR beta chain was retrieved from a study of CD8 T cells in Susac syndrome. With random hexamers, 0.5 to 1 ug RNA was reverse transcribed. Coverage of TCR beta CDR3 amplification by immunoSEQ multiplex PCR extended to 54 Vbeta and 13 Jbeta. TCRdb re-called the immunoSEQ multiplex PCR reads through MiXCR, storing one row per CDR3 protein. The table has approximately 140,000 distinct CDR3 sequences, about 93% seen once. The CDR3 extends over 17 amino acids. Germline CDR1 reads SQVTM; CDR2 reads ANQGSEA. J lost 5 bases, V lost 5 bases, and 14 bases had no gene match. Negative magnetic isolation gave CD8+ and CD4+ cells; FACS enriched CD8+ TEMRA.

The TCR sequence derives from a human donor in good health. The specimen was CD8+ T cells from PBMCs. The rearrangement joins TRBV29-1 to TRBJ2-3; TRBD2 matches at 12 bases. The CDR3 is CSVPLRASGRGGDTQYF. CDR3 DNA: TGCAGCGTTCCCCTCAGGGCTAGCGGGAGGGGAGGAGATACGCAGTATTTT.